This T cell receptor beta chain was sequenced during a study of human T cells and chemical hapten exposure. Overall study findings and caveats: The number of TCRs over 1 in 1000 frequency stayed unchanged after DPC.

Described time point: pre-sensitization, week 0. The treatment is: therapeutic diphenylcyclopropenone sensitization with weekly scalp DPC. The CDR3 length is 16 residues. CDR1 is MNHEY and CDR2 is SVGAGI in the germline V gene. Trimming took 6 bases from V and 1 from J, leaving 15 bases between them. This clonotype came up a few times. Antigen unknown. TCRdb itself ran the RACE reads through MiXCR, one entry per CDR3 protein. The sample yields 380,000 or so distinct CDR3 sequences, around 5% seen once. This chain joins TRBV6-5 and TRBJ2-2; tentatively, D is TRBD1 or TRBD2 (7 bases each). This sequence was found in a woman aged 18-29 years with alopecia areata. Some clones in this sample may be carry-over from other donors' samples. The sequenced sample was whole blood, obtained in connection with sensitization to the hapten diphenylcyclopropenone (DPC). The CDR3 bases are TGTGCCAGCAGCCGGGGAGGGACAGTGAACACCGGGGAGCTGTTTTTT. Translation gives CASSRGGTVNTGELFF.